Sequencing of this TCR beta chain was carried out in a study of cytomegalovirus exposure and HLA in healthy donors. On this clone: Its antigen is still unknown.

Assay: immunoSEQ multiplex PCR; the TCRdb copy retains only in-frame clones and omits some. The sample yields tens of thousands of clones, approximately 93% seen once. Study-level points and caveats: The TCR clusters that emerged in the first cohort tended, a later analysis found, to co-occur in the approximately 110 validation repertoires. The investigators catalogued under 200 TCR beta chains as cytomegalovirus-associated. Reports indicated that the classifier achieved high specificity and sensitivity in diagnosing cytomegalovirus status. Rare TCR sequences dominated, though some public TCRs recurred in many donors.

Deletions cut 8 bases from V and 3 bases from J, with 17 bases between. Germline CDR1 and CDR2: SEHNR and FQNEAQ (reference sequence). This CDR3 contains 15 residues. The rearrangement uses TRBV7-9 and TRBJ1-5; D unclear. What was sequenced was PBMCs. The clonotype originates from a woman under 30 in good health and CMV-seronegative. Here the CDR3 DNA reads TGTGCCAGCGTCCAAGACGGAGGCTACAATCAGCCCCAGCATTTT. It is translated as CASVQDGGYNQPQHF.